The T cell receptor beta chain described here comes from a study of blood T cell repertoires in COVID-19. The data were produced by immunoSEQ multiplex PCR, yet TCRdb's version contains in-frame clones alone and is incomplete. The sample carries roughly 400,000 clones, about 87% recorded once. From germline, CDR1 is SGHKS and CDR2 YYEKEE (reference sequence). Trimming pared 0 bases from V and 0 bases from J, leaving 7 bases between. The CDR3 is 16 amino acids. This receptor was identified in a woman aged 45-65 years who had recovered from COVID-19. The sample was PBMCs or T cells enriched from blood (not recorded which). The chain joins TRBV5-5 to TRBJ2-6; D possibly corresponds to TRBD2 (5 bases). The CDR3 reads CASSLGAGSGANVLTF. The DNA for the CDR3 is TGTGCCAGCAGCTTGGGGGCGGGCTCTGGGGCCAACGTCCTGACTTTC.